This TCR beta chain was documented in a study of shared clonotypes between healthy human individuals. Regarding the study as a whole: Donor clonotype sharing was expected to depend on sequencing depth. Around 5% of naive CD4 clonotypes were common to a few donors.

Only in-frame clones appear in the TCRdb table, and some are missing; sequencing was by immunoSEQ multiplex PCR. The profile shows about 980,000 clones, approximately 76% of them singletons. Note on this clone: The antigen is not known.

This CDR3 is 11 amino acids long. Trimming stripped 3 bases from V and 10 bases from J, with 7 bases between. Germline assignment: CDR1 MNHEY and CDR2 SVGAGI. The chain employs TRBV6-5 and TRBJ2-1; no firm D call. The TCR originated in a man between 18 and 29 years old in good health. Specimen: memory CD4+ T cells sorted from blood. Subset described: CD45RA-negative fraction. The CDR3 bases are TGTGCCAGCAGTTATGTTGGGGAGCAGTTCTTC. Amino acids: CASSYVGEQFF.